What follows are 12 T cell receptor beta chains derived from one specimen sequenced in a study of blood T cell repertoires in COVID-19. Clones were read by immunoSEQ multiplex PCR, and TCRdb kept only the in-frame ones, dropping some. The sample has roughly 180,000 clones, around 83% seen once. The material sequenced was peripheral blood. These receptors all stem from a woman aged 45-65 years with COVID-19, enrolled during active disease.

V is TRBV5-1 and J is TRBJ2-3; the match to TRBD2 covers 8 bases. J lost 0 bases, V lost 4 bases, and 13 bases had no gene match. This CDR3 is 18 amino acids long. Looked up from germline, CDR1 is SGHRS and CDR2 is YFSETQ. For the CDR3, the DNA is TGCGCCAGCAGCCCGCCGGCCGCGGGGGGTCCTAGCACAGATACGCAGTATTTT. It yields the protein CASSPPAAGGPSTDTQYF.

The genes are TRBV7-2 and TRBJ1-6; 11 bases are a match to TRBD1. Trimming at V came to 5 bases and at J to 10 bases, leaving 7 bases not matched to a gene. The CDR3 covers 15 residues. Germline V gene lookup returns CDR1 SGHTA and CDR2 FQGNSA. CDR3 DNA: TGTGCCAGCAGCGCCGGACAGGGGGCAGGGTCACCCCTCCACTTT. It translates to CASSAGQGAGSPLHF.

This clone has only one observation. CDR3 sequence (DNA): TGTGCCAGCTCACCGCAGGGCAGGGACAATCAGCCCCAGCATTTT. It codes for CASSPQGRDNQPQHF. The rearrangement links TRBV18 to TRBJ1-5; D may be TRBD1 (5 bases). Trimming left V 3 bases short and J 3 bases short, with 12 bases between. Looked up from germline, CDR1 is KGHSH and CDR2 is LQKENI. CDR3 length equals 15 residues.

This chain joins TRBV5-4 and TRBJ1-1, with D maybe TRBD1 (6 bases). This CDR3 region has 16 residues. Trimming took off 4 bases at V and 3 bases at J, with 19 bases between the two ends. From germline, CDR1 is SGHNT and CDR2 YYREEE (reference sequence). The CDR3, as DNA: TGTGCCAGCAGCCCTGCCCCAGGGGTTCCGGACACTGAAGCTTTCTTT. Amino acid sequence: CASSPAPGVPDTEAFF.

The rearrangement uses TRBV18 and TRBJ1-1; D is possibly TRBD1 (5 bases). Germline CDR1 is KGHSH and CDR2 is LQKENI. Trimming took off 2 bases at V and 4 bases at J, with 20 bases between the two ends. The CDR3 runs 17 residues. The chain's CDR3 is CASSPKGLLRRGTEAFF. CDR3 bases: TGTGCCAGCTCACCAAAGGGACTACTTAGACGAGGCACTGAAGCTTTCTTT.

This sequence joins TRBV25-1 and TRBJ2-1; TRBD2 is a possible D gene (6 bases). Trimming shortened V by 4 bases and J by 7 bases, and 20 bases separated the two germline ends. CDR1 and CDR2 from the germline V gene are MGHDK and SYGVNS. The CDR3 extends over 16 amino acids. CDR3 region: CASSAPGPPGVNEQFF. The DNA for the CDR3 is TGTGCCAGCAGTGCCCCGGGGCCCCCGGGGGTGAATGAGCAGTTCTTC.

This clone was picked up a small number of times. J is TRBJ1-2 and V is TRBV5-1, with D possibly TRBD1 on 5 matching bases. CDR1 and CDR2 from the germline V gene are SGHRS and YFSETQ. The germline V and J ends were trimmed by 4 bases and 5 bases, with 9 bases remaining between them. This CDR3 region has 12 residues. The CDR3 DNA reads TGCGCCAGCAGCCCCTCAGGGTATGGCTACACCTTC. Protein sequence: CASSPSGYGYTF.

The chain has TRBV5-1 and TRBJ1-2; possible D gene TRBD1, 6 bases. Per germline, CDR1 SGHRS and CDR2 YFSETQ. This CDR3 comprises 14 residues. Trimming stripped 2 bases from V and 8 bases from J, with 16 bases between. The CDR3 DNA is TGCGCCAGCAGCTTCTCCGGGACAACTAACGGCTACACCTTC. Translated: CASSFSGTTNGYTF.

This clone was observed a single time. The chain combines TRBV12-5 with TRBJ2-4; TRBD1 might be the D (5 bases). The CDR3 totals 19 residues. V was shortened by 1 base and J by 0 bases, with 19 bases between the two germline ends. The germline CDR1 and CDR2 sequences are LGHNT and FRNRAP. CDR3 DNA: TGTGCTAGTGGTTTGGCACCCCTGGGGCAGGTCTTAGCCAAAAACATTCAGTACTTC. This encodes CASGLAPLGQVLAKNIQYF.

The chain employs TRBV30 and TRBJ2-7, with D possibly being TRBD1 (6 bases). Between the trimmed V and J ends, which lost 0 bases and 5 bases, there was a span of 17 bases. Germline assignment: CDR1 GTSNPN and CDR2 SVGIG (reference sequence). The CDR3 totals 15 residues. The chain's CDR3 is CAWSVPPQGFHEQYF. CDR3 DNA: TGTGCCTGGAGTGTACCGCCGCAGGGGTTCCACGAGCAGTACTTC.

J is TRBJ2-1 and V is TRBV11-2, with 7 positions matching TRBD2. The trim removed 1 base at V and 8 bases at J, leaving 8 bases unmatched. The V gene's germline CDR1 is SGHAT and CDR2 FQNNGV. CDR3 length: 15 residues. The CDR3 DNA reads TGTGCCAGCAGCTTAGGGCTAGCGGACTATTATGAGCAGTTCTTC. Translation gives CASSLGLADYYEQFF.

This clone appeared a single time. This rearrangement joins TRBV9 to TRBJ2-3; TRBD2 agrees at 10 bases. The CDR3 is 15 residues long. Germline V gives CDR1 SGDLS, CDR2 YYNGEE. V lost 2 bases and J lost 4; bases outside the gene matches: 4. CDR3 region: CASSVSGGLSDTQYF. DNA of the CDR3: TGTGCCAGCAGCGTTAGCGGGGGGTTGTCAGATACGCAGTATTTT. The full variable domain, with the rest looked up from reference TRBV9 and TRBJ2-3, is DSGVTQTPKHLITATGQRVTLRCSPRSGDLSVYWYQQSLDQGLQFLIQYYNGEERAKGNILERFSAQQFPDLHSELNLSSLELGDSALYFCASSVSGGLSDTQYFGPGTRLTVL.